The subject of this entry is one T cell receptor beta chain. The antigen is unknown. This sample stems from a study of OX40 agonist ivuxolimab in advanced cancers. The wider study: Three patients showed partial responses: one hepatocellular carcinoma and two cutaneous melanoma cases.

Broader study findings: Expanded clones belonging to CD8+ T cells outnumbered, on average, those of CD4+.

This table comes from immunoSEQ multiplex PCR, and its TCRdb copy is limited to in-frame clones, with some not included. The table includes approximately 33,000 clones, 70% to 90% detected once. The CDR3 totals 14 residues. Germline CDR1 reads SGHVS; CDR2 reads FQNEAQ. Trimming removed 4 bases at V and 6 bases at J, with 13 bases between. The chain combines TRBV7-8 with TRBJ1-5; D gene unclear. Sample: CD4+ or CD8+ T cells sorted from blood, taken in a trial of the OX40 agonist ivuxolimab. This TCR derives from an adult with an advanced solid tumor such as melanoma, head and neck, liver or kidney cancer. DNA of the CDR3: TGTGCCAGCAGCTCACACAGAGTCACTCAGCCCCAGCATTTT. Translating it yields CASSSHRVTQPQHF. The complete variable domain, with remaining parts taken from reference TRBV7-8 and TRBJ1-5, reads GAGVSQSPRYKVAKRGQDVALRCDPISGHVSLFWYQQALGQGPEFLTYFQNEAQLDKSGLPSDRFFAERPEGSVSTLKIQRTQQEDSAVYLCASSSHRVTQPQHFGDGTRLSIL.